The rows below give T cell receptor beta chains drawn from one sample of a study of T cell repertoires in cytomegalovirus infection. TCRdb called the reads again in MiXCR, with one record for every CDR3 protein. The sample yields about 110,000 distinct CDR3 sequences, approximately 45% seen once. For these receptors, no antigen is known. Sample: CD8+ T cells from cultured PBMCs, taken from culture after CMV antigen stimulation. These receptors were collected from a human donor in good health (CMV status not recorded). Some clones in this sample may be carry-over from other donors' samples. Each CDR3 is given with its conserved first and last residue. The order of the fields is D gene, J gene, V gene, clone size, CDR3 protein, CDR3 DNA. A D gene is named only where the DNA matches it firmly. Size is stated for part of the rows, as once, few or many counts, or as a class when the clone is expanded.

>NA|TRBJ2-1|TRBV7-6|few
CASSLSESSYNEQFF
TGTGCCAGCAGCTTATCCGAGAGCTCCTACAATGAGCAGTTCTTC
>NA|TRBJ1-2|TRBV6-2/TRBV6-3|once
CASSYPAGKTYGYTF
TGTGCCAGCAGTTACCCGGCAGGGAAAACCTATGGCTACACCTTC
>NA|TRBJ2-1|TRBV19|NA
CASSDPDWVDEQFF
TGTGCCAGTAGTGATCCGGACTGGGTAGATGAGCAGTTCTTC
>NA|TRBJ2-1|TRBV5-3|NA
CASTLEGNEQFF
TGTGCCAGCACCCTTGAGGGAAATGAGCAGTTCTTC
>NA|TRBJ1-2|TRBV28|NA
CASSLEGGGIFYGYTF
TGTGCCAGCAGTTTAGAGGGGGGAGGAATCTTCTATGGCTACACCTTC
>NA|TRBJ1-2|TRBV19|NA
CASTPGTLDGYTF
TGTGCCAGTACCCCGGGGACGTTGGATGGCTACACCTTC
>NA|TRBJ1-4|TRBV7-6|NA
CASSLFAEKLFF
TGTGCCAGCAGCTTATTTGCAGAAAAACTGTTTTTT
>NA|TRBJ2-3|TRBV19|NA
CASSSWGDTQYF
TGTGCCAGTAGTTCCTGGGGCGATACGCAGTATTTT
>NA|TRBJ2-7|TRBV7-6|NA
CASSLDTLEEQYF
TGTGCCAGCAGCTTAGATACCTTGGAAGAGCAGTACTTC
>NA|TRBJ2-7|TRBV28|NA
CASSLSRQELSYEQYF
TGTGCCAGCAGTTTATCCCGGCAGGAATTATCCTACGAGCAGTACTTC
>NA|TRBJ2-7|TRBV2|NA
CASSEWKGTGEQYF
TGTGCCAGCAGTGAATGGAAGGGCACAGGTGAGCAGTACTTC
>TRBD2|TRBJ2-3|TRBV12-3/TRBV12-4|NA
CASSLLAGTVTDTQYF
TGTGCCAGCAGTTTACTAGCGGGTACTGTCACAGATACGCAGTATTTT
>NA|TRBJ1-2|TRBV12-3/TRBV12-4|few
CASSFQGWDGYTF
TGTGCCAGCAGTTTTCAGGGGTGGGACGGCTACACCTTC
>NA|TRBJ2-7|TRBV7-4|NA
CASSLAVSYEQYF
TGTGCCAGCAGCTTGGCAGTTTCCTACGAGCAGTACTTC
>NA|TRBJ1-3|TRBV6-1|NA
CASSEATWAFGGNTIYF
TGTGCCAGCAGTGAAGCGACTTGGGCTTTCGGCGGGAACACCATATATTTT
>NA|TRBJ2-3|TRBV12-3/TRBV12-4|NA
CASSFDWPGGPSTDTQYF
TGTGCCAGCAGTTTTGATTGGCCGGGGGGCCCTAGCACAGATACGCAGTATTTT
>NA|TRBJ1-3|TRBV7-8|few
CASSLVSGGAPGNTIYF
TGTGCCAGCAGCTTAGTATCTGGGGGCGCTCCCGGAAACACCATATATTTT
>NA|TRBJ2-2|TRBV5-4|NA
CASSLGDLADTGELFF
TGTGCCAGCAGCTTAGGGGACCTAGCAGACACCGGGGAGCTGTTTTTT
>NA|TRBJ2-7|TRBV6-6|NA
CASGSGRGLYEQYF
TGTGCCAGCGGATCGGGCAGGGGTCTCTACGAGCAGTACTTC
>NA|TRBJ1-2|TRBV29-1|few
CSVEGLHYGYTF
TGCAGCGTCGAAGGGCTTCACTATGGCTACACCTTC
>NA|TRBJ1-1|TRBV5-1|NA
CASSSLDSNTEAFF
TGCGCCAGCAGCTCCTTGGACAGTAACACTGAAGCTTTCTTT
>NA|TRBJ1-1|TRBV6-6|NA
CASSYPLTEGTEAFF
TGTGCCAGCAGTTATCCTCTCACCGAGGGCACTGAAGCTTTCTTT
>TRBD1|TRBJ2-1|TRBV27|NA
CASSLSGDRGYNEQFF
TGTGCCAGCAGTTTATCGGGGGACAGGGGCTACAATGAGCAGTTCTTC
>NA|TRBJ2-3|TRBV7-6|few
CASSTATDTQYF
TGTGCCAGCAGCACGGCCACAGATACGCAGTATTTT
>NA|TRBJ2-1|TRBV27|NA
CASSGLEKQFF
TGTGCCAGCTCGGGACTGGAGAAGCAGTTCTTC
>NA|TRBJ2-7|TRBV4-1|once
CASSPGQDYEQYF
TGCGCCAGCAGCCCCGGACAAGACTACGAGCAGTACTTC
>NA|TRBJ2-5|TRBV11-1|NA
CASSFSGVLPETQYF
TGTGCCAGCAGCTTCAGCGGAGTGCTTCCGGAGACCCAGTACTTC
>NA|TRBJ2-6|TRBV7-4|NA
CASSPRGGPSGANVLTF
TGTGCCAGCAGCCCCCGAGGGGGGCCCTCTGGGGCCAACGTCCTGACTTTC
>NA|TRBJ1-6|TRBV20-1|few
CSASRGVVSPLHF
TGCAGTGCCTCCAGGGGTGTAGTATCACCCCTCCACTTT
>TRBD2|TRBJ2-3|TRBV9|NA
CASSVGTSGFTDTQYF
TGTGCCAGCAGCGTAGGGACTAGCGGATTCACAGATACGCAGTATTTT
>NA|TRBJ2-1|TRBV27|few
CASSQRGASYNEQFF
TGTGCCAGCAGTCAACGGGGGGCCTCCTACAATGAGCAGTTCTTC
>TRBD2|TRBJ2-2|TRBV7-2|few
CASSPTGQRGHTGELFF
TGTGCCAGCAGCCCGACTGGGCAGCGGGGACACACCGGGGAGCTGTTTTTT
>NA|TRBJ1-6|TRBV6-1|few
CASSEGAEGAPLHF
TGTGCCAGCAGTGAAGGGGCAGAAGGAGCACCCCTCCACTTT
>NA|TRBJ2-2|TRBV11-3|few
CASSHRARGITGELFF
TGTGCCAGCAGCCACCGGGCTAGGGGTATCACCGGGGAGCTGTTTTTT
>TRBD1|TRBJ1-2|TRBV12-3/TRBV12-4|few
CASSGTGRENYGYTF
TGTGCCAGCAGCGGGACAGGGAGAGAGAACTATGGCTACACCTTC
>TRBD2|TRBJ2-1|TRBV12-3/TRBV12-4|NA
CATKRGGDNEQFF
TGTGCCACCAAGCGGGGGGGGGACAATGAGCAGTTCTTC
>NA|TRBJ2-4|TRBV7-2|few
CASSSPHSRAKNIQYF
TGTGCCAGCAGCTCCCCCCACTCGCGAGCCAAAAACATTCAGTACTTC
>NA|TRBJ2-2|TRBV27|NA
CASSDRPGELFF
TGTGCCAGCAGCGACAGGCCCGGGGAGCTGTTTTTT
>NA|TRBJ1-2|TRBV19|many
CASSTPGRGRNYGYTF
TGTGCCAGTAGTACCCCCGGTCGCGGGCGCAACTATGGCTACACCTTC
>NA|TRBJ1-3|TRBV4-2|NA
CASSHNAGSGNTIYF
TGTGCCAGCAGCCATAATGCGGGAAGTGGAAACACCATATATTTT
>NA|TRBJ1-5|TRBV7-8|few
CASSLAASGARQPQHF
TGTGCCAGCAGCTTAGCGGCCTCAGGGGCAAGGCAGCCCCAGCATTTT
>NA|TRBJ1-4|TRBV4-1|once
CASSPVGTHTYTNEKLFF
TGCGCCAGCAGCCCTGTAGGGACCCACACCTACACCAATGAAAAACTGTTTTTT
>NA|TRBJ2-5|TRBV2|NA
CASSENPLRQETQYF
TGTGCCAGCAGTGAAAATCCGCTGCGCCAAGAGACCCAGTACTTC
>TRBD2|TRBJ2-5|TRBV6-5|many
CASSYSGLADLRETQYF
TGTGCCAGCAGTTACTCGGGACTAGCGGATCTACGGGAGACCCAGTACTTC
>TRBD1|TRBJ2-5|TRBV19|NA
CASSITLMTGAAETQYF
TGTGCCAGTAGTATAACCCTGATGACAGGGGCAGCGGAGACCCAGTACTTC
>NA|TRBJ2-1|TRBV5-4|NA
CASSLAGVHNEQFF
TGTGCCAGCAGCTTGGCCGGGGTTCACAATGAGCAGTTCTTC